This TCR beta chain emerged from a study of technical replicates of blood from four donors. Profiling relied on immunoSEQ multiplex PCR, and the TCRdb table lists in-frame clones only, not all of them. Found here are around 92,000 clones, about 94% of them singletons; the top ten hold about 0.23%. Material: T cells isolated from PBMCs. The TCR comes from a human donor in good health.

CDR3 protein: CASSPPGTYLGGYTF. CDR3 DNA: TGTGCCAGCTCACCACCTGGGACTTACCTGGGCGGCTACACCTTC. The chain uses TRBV18 and TRBJ1-2; TRBD1 might be the D (5 bases). Germline CDR1 KGHSH, CDR2 LQKENI. The CDR3 runs to 15 residues. The V end was cut by 0 bases, the J end by 8 bases, with 16 bases between.